The 9 T cell receptor beta chains presented below share a single source sample, sequenced in a study of T-cell reconstitution after alpha-beta-depleted transplantation in children. This sample's TCRbeta library carried unique molecular identifier barcodes. TCRdb passed the PCR reads through MiXCR, listing each CDR3 protein once. The sample lists a few hundred thousand distinct CDR3 sequences, 10% to 13% occurring once. Sequencing used PBMCs from the stem cell graft donor, obtained from the stem cell graft. Every receptor here comes from a human donor who donated a stem cell graft to a child with acute lymphoblastic leukemia.

This sequence joins TRBV29-1 and TRBJ1-1, with D uncertain. This CDR3 is built from 12 residues. Between the trimmed V and J ends, which lost 4 bases and 4 bases, there was a span of 10 bases. Germline V gene lookup returns CDR1 SQVTM and CDR2 ANQGSEA. This CDR3 is CSVVHMGTEAFF. CDR3 in DNA: TGCAGCGTTGTCCACATGGGCACTGAAGCTTTCTTT.

The gene calls are TRBV7-2 and TRBJ2-1; D perhaps matches TRBD2 (5 bases). Trimming removed 1 base at V and 3 bases at J, with 13 bases between. The CDR3 is 16 residues long. The germline V gene encodes CDR1 SGHTA and CDR2 FQGNSA. This chain's CDR3 is CASSLEGDTYYNEQFF. The DNA of the CDR3 is TGTGCCAGCAGCTTAGAGGGAGATACTTACTACAATGAGCAGTTCTTC.

This clonotype was observed a handful of times. This chain connects TRBV4-1 to TRBJ2-3; D is unclear. CDR1 is MGHRA and CDR2 is YSYEKL in the germline V gene. This CDR3 region has 16 residues. The V end lost 1 base, the J end lost 0 bases, and 11 bases lay between the germline ends. CDR3 protein: CASSQVPYRSTDTQYF. For the CDR3, the DNA is TGCGCCAGCAGCCAAGTACCGTATCGGAGCACAGATACGCAGTATTTT.

This clonotype was found a few times. The chain employs TRBV12-3 or TRBV12-4 and TRBJ2-1, with 12 bases that match TRBD2. The CDR3 length is 19 residues. V shed 4 bases and J 3 bases; nucleotides not matched to a gene: 13. As DNA, the CDR3 is TGTGCCAGCAGTTCCCGGCCGCCCCTAGCGGGAGGGCTCTACAATGAGCAGTTCTTC. Residues: CASSSRPPLAGGLYNEQFF.

This clonotype was recorded many times. V gene TRBV9 combines with J gene TRBJ2-1; tentatively, D is TRBD2 (5 bases). Germline assignment: CDR1 SGDLS and CDR2 YYNGEE. The CDR3 spans 13 residues. V was trimmed by 7 bases and J by 2 bases, leaving 10 bases between them. As DNA, the CDR3 is TGTGCCAGCGGTCCGGGGACCTACAATGAGCAGTTCTTC. Translating gives CASGPGTYNEQFF.

The CDR3 sequence is CASSYPGTSYEQFF. The CDR3 nucleotides read TGTGCCAGCAGCTATCCAGGGACCTCATATGAGCAGTTCTTC. This chain uses TRBV7-9 with TRBJ2-1, with D possibly being TRBD1 or TRBD2 (5 bases each). V was cut by 4 bases and J by 8 bases, with 15 bases left in between. Per germline, CDR1 SEHNR and CDR2 FQNEAQ (reference sequence). The CDR3 is 14 residues long.

Many counts were recorded for this clonotype. The J gene is TRBJ1-1, the V gene TRBV20-1, with D perhaps matching TRBD1 (5 bases). Germline V gene lookup returns CDR1 DFQATT and CDR2 SNEGSKA (reference sequence). The V gene lost 3 bases and the J gene lost 1 base, with 9 bases spanning the gap. The CDR3 covers 13 residues. The CDR3 nucleotides are TGCAGTGCTAGTGACAGTAGGAACACTGAAGCTTTCTTT. This encodes CSASDSRNTEAFF.

This clonotype was observed at least ten times. The V call is TRBV12-3 or TRBV12-4, the J call TRBJ1-3; tentatively, D is TRBD1 (6 bases). V shed 5 bases and J shed 2 bases, with 13 bases lying between them. The CDR3 spans 15 residues. The CDR3, as DNA: TGTGCCAGCAGTACCACAGGGTCCCCTGGAAACACCATATATTTT. It specifies CASSTTGSPGNTIYF.

This clonotype was observed a handful of times. This chain links TRBV9 with TRBJ2-7, with D perhaps TRBD2 (6 bases). The CDR3 is 14 residues long. Per germline, CDR1 SGDLS and CDR2 YYNGEE. Trimming took 4 bases from V and 4 from J, leaving 15 bases between them. This chain's CDR3 is CASSPGDSRYEQYF. The CDR3, as DNA: TGTGCCAGCAGCCCCGGGGACTCCAGATACGAGCAGTACTTC. The full variable domain, with the rest looked up from reference TRBV9 and TRBJ2-7, is DSGVTQTPKHLITATGQRVTLRCSPRSGDLSVYWYQQSLDQGLQFLIQYYNGEERAKGNILERFSAQQFPDLHSELNLSSLELGDSALYFCASSPGDSRYEQYFGPGTRLTVT.